This TCR beta chain was sequenced during a study of cytomegalovirus exposure and HLA in healthy donors. This clone was counted a single time. V lost 2 bases to trimming and J lost 2 bases, with 11 bases between them. Germline loops: CDR1 MNHEY, CDR2 SVGAGI. CDR3 length: 15 amino acids. PCR primers comprised 60 Vbeta and 13 Jbeta primers. Sequencing was performed with immunoSEQ multiplex PCR; in TCRdb, only in-frame clones are kept and a portion is missing. This table holds about 150,000 clones, 70% to 90% found once. This chain uses TRBV6-5 with TRBJ2-3, with D unresolved. The sample comprised PBMCs. The receptor was derived from a woman aged 40 to 50 in good health and CMV-seropositive. The CDR3 coding sequence is TGTGCCAGCAGTTACCGCGCGCTACCCACAGATACGCAGTATTTT. As protein: CASSYRALPTDTQYF.